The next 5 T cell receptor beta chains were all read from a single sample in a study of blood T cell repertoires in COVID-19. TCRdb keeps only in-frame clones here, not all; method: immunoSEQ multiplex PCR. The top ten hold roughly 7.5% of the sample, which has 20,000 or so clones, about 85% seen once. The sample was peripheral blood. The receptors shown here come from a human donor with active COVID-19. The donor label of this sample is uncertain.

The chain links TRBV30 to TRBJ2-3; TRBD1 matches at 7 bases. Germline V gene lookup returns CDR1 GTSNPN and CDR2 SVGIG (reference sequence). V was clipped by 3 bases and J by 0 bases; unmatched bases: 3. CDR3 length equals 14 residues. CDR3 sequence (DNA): TGTGCCTGGAGGAAGGGGGCTAGCACAGATACGCAGTATTTT. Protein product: CAWRKGASTDTQYF.

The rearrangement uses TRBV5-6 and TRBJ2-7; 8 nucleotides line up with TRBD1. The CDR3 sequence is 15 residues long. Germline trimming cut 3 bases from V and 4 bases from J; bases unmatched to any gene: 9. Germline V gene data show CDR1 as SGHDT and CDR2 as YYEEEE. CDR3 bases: TGTGCCAGCAGCTCCCTCGGACAGGGAACGTACGAGCAGTACTTC. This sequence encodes CASSSLGQGTYEQYF.

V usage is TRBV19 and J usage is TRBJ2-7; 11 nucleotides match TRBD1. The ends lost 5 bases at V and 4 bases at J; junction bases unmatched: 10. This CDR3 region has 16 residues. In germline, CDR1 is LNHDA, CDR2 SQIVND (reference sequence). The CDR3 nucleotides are TGTGCCAGTAGTGTTACCTCCGGGACAGGGGGTTACGAGCAGTACTTC. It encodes CASSVTSGTGGYEQYF.

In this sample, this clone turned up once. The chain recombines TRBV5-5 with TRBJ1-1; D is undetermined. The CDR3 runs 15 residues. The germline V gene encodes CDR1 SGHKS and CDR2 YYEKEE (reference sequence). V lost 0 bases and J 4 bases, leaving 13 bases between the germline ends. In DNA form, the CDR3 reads TGTGCCAGCAGCTTGGTCCCACGAGGAGGCACTGAAGCTTTCTTT. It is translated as CASSLVPRGGTEAFF.

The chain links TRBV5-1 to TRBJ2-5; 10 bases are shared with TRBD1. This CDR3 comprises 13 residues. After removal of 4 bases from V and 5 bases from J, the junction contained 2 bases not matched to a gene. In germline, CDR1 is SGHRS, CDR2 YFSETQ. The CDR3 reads CASSPDRGETQYF. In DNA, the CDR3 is TGCGCCAGCAGCCCGGACAGGGGGGAGACCCAGTACTTC. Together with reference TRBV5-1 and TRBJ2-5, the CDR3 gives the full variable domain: KAGVTQTPRYLIKTRGQQVTLSCSPISGHRSVSWYQQTPGQGLQFLFEYFSETQRNKGNFPGRFSGRQFSNSRSEMNVSTLELGDSALYLCASSPDRGETQYFGPGTRLLVL.